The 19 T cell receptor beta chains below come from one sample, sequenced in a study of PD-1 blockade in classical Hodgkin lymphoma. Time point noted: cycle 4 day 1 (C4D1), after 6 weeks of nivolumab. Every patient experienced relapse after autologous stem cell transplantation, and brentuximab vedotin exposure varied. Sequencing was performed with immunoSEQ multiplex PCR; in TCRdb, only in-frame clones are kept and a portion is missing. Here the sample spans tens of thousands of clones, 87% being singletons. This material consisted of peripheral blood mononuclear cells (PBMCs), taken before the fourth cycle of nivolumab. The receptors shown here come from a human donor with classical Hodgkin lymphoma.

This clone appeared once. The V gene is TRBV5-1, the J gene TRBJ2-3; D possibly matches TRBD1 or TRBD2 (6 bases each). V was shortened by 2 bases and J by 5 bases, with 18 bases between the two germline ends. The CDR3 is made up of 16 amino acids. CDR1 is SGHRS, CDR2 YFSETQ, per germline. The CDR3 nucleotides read TGCGCCAGCAGCTTATCCGGGGGCACCTCCGTAGATACGCAGTATTTT. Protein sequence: CASSLSGGTSVDTQYF.

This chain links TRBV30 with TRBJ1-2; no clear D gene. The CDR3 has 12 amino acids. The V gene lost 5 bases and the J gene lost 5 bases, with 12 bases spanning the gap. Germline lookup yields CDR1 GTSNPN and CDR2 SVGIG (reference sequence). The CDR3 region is CAWSRWGYGYTF. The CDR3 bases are TGTGCCTGGTCCCGTTGGGGATATGGCTACACCTTC.

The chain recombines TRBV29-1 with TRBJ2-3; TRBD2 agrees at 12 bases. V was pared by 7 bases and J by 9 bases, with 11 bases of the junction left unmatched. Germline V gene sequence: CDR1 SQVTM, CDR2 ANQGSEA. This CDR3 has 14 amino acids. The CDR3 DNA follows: TGCAGCGATAGGACTAGCGGGACCCCTGAGACGCAGTATTTT. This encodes CSDRTSGTPETQYF.

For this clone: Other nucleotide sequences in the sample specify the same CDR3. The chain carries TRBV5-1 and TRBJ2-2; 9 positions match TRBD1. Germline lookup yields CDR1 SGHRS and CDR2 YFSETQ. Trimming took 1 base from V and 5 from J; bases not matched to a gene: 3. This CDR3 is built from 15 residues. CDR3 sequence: CASSLRGQGTGELFF. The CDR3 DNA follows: TGCGCCAGCAGCTTGCGGGGACAGGGAACCGGGGAGCTGTTTTTT.

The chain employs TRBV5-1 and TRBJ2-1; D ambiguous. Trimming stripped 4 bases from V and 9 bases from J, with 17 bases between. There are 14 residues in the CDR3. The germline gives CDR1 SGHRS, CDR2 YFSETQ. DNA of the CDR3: TGCGCCAGCAGCGTGGGCCAGAGGCGCGGTGAGCAGTTCTTC. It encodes CASSVGQRRGEQFF.

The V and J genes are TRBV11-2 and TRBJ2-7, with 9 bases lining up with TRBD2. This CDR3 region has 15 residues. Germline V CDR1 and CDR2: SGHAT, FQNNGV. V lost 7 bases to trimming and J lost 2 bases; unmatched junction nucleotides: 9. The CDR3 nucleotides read TGTGCCAGCACCCTTATAGCGGGGGCCACCTACGAGCAGTACTTC. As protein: CASTLIAGATYEQYF.

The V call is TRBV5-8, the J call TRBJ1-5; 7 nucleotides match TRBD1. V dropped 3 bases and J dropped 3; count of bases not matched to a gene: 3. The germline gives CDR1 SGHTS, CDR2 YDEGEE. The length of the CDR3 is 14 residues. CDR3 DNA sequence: TGTGCCAGCAGCTGGGGACAGTTCAATCAGCCCCAGCATTTT. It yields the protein CASSWGQFNQPQHF.

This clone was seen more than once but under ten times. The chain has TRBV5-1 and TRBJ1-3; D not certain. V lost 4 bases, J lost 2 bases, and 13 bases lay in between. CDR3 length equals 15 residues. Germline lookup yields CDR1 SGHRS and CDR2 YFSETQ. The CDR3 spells CASSADGLTGNTIYF. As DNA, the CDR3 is TGCGCCAGCAGCGCCGACGGACTGACTGGAAACACCATATATTTT.

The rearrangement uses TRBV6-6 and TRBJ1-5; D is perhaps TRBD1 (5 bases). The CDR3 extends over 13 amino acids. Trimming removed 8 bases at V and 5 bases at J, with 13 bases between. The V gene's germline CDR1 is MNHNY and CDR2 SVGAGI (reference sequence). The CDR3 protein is CASGARYDQPQHF. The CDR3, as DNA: TGTGCCAGCGGGGCAAGATACGATCAGCCCCAGCATTTT.

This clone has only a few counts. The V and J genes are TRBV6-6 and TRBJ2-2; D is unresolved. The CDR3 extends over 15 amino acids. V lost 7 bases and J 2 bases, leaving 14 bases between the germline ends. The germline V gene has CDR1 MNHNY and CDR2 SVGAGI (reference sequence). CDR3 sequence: CASNSEGINTGELFF. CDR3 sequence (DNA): TGTGCCAGCAACTCGGAAGGGATTAACACCGGGGAGCTGTTTTTT.

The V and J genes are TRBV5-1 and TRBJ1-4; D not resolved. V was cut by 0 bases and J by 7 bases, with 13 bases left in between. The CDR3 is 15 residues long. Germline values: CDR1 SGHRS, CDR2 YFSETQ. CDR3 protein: CASSLEGGRFEKLFF. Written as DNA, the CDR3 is TGCGCCAGCAGCTTGGAGGGTGGGCGCTTTGAAAAACTGTTTTTT.

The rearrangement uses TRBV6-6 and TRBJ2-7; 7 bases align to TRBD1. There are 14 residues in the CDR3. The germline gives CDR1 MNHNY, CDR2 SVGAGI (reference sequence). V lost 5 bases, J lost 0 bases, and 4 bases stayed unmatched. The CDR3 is CASSGTANSYEQYF. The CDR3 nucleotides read TGTGCCAGCAGTGGGACAGCGAACTCCTACGAGCAGTACTTC.

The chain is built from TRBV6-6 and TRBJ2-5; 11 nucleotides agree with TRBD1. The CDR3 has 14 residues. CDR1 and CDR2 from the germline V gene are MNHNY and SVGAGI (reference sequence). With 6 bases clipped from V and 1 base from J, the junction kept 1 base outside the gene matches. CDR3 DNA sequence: TGTGCCAGCAGGGGGACAGGGGGCCAAGAGACCCAGTACTTC. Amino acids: CASRGTGGQETQYF.

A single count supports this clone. The CDR3 nucleotides read TGTGCCAGCAGTTCGCATGAGGGGGGCACCTTCTACGAGCAGTACTTC. The encoded protein is CASSSHEGGTFYEQYF. The rearrangement links TRBV27 to TRBJ2-7; D might be TRBD1 or TRBD2, each matching 6 bases. The CDR3 spans 16 residues. CDR1 is MNHEY and CDR2 is SMNVEV in the germline V gene (reference sequence). The V end was cut by 4 bases, the J end by 3 bases, with 19 bases between.

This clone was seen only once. DNA for the CDR3: TGCGCCAGCAGCTTGGTGAGCGGGGGGGCTTATGAGCAGTTCTTC. Protein sequence: CASSLVSGGAYEQFF. This sequence joins TRBV5-1 and TRBJ2-1, with 10 bases matching TRBD2. The CDR3 sequence is 15 residues long. Unmatched junction bases numbered 5, after V lost 0 bases and J lost 8 bases. In germline, CDR1 is SGHRS, CDR2 YFSETQ.

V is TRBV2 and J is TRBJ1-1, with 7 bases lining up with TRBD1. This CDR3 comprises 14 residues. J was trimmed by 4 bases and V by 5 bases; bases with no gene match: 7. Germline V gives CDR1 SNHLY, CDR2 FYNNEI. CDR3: CASSTSGGRTEAFF. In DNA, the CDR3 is TGTGCCAGCAGTACCTCAGGGGGTCGCACTGAAGCTTTCTTT.

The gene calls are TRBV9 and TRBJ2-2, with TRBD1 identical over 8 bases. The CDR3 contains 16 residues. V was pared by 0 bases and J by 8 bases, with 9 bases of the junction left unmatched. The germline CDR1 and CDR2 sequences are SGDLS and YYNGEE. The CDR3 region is CASSVEAWTGLGELFF. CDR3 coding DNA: TGTGCCAGCAGCGTAGAGGCCTGGACAGGGTTGGGGGAGCTGTTTTTT.

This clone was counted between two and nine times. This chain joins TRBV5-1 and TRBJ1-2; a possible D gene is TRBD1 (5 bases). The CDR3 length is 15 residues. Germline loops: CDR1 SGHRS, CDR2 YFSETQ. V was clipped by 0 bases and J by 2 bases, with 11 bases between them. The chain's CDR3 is CASSLVAGENYGYTF. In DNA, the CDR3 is TGCGCCAGCAGCTTGGTGGCGGGGGAAAACTATGGCTACACCTTC.

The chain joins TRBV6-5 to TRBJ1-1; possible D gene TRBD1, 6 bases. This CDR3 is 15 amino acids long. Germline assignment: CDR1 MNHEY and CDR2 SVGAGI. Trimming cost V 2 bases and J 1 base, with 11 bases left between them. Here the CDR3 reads CASSYRGGGNTEAFF. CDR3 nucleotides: TGTGCCAGCAGTTACCGAGGGGGAGGGAACACTGAAGCTTTCTTT.